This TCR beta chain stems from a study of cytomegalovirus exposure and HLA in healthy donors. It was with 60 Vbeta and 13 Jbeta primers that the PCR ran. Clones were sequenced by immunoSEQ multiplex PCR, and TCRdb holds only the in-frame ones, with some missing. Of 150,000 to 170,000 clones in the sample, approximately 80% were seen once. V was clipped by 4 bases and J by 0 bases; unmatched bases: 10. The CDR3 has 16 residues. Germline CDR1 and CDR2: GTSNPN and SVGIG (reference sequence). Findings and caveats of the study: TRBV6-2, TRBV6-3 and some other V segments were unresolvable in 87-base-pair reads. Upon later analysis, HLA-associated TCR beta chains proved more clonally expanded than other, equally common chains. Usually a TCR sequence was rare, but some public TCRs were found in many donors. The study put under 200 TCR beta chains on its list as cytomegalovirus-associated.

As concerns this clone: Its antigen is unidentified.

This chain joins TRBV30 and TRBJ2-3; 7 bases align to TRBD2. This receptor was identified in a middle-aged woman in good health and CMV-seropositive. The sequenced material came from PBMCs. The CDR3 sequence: CAWISRRGTSTDTQYF. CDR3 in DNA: TGTGCCTGGATCTCGAGGCGGGGGACTAGCACAGATACGCAGTATTTT.